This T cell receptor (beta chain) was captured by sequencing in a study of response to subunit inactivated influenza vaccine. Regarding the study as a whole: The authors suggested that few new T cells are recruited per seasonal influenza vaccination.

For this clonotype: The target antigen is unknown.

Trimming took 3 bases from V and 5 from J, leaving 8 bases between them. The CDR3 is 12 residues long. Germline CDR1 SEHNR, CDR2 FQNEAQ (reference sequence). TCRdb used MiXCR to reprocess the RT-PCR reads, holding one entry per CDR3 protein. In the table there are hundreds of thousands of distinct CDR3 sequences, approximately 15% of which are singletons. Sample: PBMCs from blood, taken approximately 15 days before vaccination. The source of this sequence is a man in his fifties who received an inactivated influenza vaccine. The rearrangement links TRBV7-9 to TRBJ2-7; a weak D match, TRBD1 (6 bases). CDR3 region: CASSFQGNEQYF. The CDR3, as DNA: TGTGCCAGCAGCTTTCAGGGGAACGAGCAGTACTTC.